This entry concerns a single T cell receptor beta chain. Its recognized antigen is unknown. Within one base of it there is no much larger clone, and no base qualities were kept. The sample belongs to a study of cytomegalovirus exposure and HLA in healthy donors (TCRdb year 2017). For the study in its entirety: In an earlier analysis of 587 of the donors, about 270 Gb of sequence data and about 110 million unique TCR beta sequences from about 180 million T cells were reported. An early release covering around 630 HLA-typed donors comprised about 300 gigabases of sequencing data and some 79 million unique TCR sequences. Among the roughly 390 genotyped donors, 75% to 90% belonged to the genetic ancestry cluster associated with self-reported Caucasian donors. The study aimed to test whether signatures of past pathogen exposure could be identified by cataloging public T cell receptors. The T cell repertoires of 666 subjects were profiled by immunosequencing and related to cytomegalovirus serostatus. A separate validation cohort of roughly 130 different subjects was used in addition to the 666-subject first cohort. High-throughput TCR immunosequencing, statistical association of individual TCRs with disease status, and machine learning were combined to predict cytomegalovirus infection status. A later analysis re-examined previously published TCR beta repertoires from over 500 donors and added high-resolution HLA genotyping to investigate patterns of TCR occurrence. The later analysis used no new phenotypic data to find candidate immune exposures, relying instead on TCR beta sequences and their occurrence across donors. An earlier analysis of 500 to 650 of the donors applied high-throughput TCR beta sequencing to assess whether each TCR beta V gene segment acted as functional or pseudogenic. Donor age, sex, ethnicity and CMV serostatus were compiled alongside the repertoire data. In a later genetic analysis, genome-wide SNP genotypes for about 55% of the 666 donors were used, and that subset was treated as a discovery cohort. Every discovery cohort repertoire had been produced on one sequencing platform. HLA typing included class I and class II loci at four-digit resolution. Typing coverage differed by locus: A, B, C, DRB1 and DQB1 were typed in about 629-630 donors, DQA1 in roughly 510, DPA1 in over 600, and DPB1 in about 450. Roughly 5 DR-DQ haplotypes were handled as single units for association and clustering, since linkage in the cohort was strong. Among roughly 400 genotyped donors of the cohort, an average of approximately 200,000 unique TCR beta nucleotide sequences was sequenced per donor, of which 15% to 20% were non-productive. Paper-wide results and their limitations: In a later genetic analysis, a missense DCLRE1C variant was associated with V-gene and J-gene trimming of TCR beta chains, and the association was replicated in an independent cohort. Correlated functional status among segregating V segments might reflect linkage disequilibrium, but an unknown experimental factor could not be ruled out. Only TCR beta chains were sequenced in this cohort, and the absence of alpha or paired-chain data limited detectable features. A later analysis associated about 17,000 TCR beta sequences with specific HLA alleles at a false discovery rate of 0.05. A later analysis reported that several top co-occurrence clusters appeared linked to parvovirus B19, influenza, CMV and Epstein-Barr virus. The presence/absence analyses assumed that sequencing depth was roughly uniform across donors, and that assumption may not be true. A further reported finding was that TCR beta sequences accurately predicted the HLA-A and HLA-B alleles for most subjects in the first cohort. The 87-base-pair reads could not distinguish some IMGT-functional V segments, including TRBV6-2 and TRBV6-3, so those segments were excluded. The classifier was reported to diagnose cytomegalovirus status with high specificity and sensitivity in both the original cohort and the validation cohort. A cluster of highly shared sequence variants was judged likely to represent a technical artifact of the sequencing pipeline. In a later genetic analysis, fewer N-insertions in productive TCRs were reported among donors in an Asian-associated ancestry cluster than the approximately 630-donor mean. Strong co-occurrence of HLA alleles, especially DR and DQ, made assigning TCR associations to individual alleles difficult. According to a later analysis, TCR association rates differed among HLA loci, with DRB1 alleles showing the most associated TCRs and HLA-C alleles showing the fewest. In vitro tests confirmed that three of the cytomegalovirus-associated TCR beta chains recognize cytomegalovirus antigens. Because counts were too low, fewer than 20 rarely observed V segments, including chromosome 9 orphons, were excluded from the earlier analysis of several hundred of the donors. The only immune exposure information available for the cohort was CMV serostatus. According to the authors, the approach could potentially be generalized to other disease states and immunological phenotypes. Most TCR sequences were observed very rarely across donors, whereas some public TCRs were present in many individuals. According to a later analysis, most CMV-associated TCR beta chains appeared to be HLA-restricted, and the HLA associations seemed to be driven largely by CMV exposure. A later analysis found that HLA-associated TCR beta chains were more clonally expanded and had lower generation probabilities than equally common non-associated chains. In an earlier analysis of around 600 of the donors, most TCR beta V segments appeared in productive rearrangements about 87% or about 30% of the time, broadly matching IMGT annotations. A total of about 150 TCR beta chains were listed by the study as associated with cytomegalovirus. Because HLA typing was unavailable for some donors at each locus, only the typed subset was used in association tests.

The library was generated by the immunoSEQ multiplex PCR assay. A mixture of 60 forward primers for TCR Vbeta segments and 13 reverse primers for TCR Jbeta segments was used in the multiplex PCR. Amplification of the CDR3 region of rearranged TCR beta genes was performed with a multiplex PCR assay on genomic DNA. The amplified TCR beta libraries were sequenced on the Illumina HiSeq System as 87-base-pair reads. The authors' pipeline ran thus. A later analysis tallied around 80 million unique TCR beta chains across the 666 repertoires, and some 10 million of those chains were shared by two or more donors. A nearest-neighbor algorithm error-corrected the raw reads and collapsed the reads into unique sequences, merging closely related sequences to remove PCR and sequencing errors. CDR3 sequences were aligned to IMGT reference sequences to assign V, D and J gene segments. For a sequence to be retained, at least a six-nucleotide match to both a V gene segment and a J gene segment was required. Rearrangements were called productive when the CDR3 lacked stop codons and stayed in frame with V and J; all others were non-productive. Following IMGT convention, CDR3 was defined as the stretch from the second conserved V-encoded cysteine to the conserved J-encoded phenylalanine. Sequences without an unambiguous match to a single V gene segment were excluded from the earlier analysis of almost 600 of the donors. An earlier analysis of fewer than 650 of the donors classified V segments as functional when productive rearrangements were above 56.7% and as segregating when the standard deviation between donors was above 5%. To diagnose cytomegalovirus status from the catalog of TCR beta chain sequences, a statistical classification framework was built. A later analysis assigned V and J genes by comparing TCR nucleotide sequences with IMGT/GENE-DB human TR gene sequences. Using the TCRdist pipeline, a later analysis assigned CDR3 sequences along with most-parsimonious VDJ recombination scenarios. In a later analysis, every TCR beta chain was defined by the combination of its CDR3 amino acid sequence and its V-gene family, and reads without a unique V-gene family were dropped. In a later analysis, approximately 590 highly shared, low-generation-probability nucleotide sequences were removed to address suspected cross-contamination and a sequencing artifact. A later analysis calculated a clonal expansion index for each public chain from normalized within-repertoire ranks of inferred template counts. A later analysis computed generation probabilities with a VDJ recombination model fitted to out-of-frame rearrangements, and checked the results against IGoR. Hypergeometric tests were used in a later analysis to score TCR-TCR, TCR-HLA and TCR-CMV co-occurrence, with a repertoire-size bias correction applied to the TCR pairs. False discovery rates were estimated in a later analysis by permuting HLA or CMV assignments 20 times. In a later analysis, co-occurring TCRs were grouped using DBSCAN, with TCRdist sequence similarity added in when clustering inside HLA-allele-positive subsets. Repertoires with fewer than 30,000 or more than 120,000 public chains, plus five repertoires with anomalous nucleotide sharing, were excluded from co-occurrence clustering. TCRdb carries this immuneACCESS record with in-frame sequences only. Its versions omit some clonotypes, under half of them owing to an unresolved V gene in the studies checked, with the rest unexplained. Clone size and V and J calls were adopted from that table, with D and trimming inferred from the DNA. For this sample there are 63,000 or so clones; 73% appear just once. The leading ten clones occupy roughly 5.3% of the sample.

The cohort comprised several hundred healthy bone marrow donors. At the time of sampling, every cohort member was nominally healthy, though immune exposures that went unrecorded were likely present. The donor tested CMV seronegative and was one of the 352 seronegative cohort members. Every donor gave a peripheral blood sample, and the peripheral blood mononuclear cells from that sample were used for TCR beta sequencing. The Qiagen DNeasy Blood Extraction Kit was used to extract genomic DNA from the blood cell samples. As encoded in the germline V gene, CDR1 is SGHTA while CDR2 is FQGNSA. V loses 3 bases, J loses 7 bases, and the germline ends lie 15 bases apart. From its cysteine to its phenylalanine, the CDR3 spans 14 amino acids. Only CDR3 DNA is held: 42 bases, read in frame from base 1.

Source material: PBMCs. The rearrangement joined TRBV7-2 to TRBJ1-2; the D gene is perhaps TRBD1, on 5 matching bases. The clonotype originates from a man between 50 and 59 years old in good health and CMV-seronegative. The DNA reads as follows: TGTGCCAGCAGCTTCGACAGCACCCCGGGTGGCTACACCTTC. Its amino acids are CASSFDSTPGGYTF. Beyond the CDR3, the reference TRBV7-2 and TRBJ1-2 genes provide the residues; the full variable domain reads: GAGVSQSPSNKVTEKGKDVELRCDPISGHTALYWYRQSLGQGLEFLIYFQGNSAPDKSGLPSDRFSAERTGGSVSTLTIQRTQQEDSAVYLCASSFDSTPGGYTFGSGTRLTVV.